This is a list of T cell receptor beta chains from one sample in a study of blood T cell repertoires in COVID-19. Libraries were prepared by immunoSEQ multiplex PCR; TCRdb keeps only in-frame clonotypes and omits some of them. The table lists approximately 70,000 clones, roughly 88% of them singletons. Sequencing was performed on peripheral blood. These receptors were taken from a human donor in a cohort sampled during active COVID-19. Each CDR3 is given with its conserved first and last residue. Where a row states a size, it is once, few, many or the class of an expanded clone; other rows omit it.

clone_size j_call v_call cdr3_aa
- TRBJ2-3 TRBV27 CASMGQGVTDTQYF
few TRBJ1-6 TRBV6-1 CASSERMSGSPLHF
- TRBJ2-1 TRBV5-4 CASSLVSLPSYNEQFF
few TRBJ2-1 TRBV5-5 CASSPWGGSYNEQFF
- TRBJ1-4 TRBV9 CASSVKLDSNEKLFF
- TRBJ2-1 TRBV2 CASSETRAASSYNEQFF
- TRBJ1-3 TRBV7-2 CASSSVGLQGSGNTIYF
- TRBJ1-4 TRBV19 CASSTRSGRGREEKLFF
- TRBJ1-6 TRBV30 CASGGTGGSYNSPLHF
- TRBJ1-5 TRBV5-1 CASSLGGQQLNQPQHF
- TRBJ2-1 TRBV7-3 CASSLWPGGEQFF
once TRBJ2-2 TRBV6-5 CASTQGGRSGELFF
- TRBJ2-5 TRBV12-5 CASGLVAGTGVLETQYF
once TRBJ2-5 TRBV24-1 CATSDGTGSGTQYF
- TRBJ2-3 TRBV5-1 CASSLAGGSTDTQYF
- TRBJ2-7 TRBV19 CASSIGTGGYEQYF
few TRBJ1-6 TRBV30 CAWTFVDRGWSPLHF
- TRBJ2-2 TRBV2 CASKLAGGQGELFF
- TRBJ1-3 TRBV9 CASSPWARSGNTIYF
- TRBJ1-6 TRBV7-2 CASTDLYLATRKISPLHF
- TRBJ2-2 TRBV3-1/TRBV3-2 CASSHPSGSHLGELFF
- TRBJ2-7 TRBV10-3 CAISEGAGGREQYF
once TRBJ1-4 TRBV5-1 CASSSGTGDEKLFF
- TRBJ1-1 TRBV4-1 CASSPHRGQNTEAFF
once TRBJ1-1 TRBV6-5 CASSYKGVRNTEAFF
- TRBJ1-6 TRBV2 CASRILTVGTYNSPLHF
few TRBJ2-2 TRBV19 CASSPGTTYTGELFF
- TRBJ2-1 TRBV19 CASRGLAGDEQFF
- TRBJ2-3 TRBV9 CASSPGGQGAGDTQYF
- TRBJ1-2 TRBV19 CAVNRGSNSYGYTF
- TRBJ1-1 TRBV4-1 CASSRLAGTTDTEAFF
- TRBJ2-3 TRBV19 CASSFREGTDTQYF
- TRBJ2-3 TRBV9 CASSALSGARTDTQYF
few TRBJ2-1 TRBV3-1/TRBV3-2 CASSQREGSYNEQFF
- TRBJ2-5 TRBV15 CATSRDAGVLKTQYF
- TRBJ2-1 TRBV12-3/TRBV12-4 CASSTQGGQFF
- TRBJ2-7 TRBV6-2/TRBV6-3 CASSYTSGVSSYEQYF
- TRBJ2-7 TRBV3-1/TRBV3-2 CASSPGLAGGSYEQYF
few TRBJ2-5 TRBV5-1 CASSLEGQDQETQYF
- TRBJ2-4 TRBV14 CASSRNTGGNIQYF
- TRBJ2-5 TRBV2 CASRAGRRIRTSGGQETQYF
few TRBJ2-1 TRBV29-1 CSAARTTDYNEQFF
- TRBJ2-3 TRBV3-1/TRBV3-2 CASSQRPTDTQYF
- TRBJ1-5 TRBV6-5 CASTTRDNPQPQHF
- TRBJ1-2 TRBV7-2 CASSLALSDAGYGYTF
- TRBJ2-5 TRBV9 CASSVGDSGGPLETQYF
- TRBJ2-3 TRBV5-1 CASSSTSSTDTQYF
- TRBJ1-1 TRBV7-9 CASSLRDTTAYEAFF
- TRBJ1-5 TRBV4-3 CASSLGRGENQPQHF
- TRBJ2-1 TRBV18 CASSPRQGAFYNEQFF
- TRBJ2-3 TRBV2 CASTGLAGGRDTQYF
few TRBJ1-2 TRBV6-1 CASSEGGFGGYTF
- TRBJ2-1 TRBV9 CASSAPEADNEQFF
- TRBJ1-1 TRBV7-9 CASSLNIRDIGDTEAFF
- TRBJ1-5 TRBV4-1 CASSHTGDSNQPQHF